Reported below is one T cell receptor (beta chain). Germline V gene data show CDR1 as SQVTM and CDR2 as ANQGSEA. CDR3 size: 18 residues. Trimming took 1 base from V and 0 from J; bases not matched to a gene: 9. Some clones are missing from TCRdb's copy, which holds only in-frame ones; the method was immunoSEQ multiplex PCR. The sample lists fewer than 250,000 clones; about 81% were seen once. The entry originates in a study of blood T cell repertoires in COVID-19. Study overall: Sample material is recorded as cDNA or gDNA derived from T cells, B-cell-depleted T cells, or PBMCs.

The source of this sequence is a woman in her twenties or thirties who had recovered from COVID-19. The chain has TRBV29-1 and TRBJ2-6, with 7 bases matching TRBD1. The sample taken for sequencing was PBMCs or T cells enriched from blood (not recorded which). The CDR3 nucleotides read TGCAGCGTTGAAGCGTTGGCAGGGGGTCACTCTGGGGCCAACGTCCTGACTTTC. This codes for CSVEALAGGHSGANVLTF.